The sequence of this TCR beta chain was determined in a study of T cells after yellow fever vaccination. Overall study results and limits: Abundant clonotypes from the bulk population could get into FACS-sorted repertoires as contaminants.

The CDR3 is made up of 15 amino acids. Trimming removed 6 bases at V and 4 bases at J, with 21 bases between. Germline V gene data show CDR1 as DFQATT and CDR2 as SNEGSKA (reference sequence). This clonotype has more than one count but fewer than ten. What it binds is unknown. Production of TCR cDNA was by 5'RACE template switching, which also added a universal primer site and UMIs. From the 5' RACE reads, TCRdb called clonotypes with MiXCR, one entry per CDR3 protein. The sample includes over 200,000 distinct CDR3 sequences, 5.5% to 8.5% of them seen just once. The source is a man aged 25 to 40 who received the YFV17D yellow fever vaccine. The chain employs TRBV20-1 and TRBJ2-5; D gene uncertain. The sample was CD4+ T cells sorted from PBMCs, taken on the day of the yellow fever booster vaccination. This CDR3 reads CSAKTPAFVRETQYF. The CDR3 DNA is TGCAGTGCCAAAACCCCTGCCTTCGTACGAGAGACCCAGTACTTC.